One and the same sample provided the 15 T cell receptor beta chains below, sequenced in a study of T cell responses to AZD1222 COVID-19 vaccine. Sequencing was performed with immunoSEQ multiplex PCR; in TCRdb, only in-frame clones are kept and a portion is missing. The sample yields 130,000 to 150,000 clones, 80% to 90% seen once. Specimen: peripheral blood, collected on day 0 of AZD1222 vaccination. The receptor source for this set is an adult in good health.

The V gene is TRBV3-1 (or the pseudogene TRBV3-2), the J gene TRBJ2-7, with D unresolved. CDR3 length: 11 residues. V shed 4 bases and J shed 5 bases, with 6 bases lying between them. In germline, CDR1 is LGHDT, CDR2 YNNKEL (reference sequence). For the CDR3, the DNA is TGTGCCAGCAGCCTCCACCACGAGCAGTACTTC. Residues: CASSLHHEQYF.

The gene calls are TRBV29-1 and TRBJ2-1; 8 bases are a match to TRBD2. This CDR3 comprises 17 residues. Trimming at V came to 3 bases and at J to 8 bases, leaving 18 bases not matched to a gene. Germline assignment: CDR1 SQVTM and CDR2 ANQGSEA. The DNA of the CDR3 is TGCAGCGTTGAGGCAGCGGGGGCCCACGTTCACGTCGATGAGCAGTTCTTC. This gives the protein CSVEAAGAHVHVDEQFF.

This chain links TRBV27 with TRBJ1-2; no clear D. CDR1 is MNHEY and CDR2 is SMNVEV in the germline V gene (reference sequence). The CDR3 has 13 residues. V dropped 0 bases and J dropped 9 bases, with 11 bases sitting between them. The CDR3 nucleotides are TGTGCCAGCAGTTTATCGGGCAGTCGTAGCTACACCTTC. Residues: CASSLSGSRSYTF.

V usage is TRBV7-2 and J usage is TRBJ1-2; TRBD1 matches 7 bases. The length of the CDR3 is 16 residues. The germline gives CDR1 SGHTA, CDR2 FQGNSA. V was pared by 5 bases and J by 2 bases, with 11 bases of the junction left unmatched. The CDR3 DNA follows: TGTGCCAGCAGCCTTGAACCGGGACAGACAAACTATGGCTACACCTTC. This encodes CASSLEPGQTNYGYTF.

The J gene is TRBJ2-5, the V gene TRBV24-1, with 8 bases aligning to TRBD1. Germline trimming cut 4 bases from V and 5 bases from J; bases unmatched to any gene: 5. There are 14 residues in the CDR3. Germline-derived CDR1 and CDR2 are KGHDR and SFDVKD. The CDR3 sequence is CATSDPTGVETQYF. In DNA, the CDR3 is TGTGCCACCAGTGACCCGACAGGGGTCGAGACCCAGTACTTC.

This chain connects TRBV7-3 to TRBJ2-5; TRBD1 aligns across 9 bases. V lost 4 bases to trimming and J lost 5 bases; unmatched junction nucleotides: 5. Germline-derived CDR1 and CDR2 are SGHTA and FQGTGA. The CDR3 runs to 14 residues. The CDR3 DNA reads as TGTGCCAGCAGCTGGTCAGGACAGGGGGAGACCCAGTACTTC. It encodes CASSWSGQGETQYF.

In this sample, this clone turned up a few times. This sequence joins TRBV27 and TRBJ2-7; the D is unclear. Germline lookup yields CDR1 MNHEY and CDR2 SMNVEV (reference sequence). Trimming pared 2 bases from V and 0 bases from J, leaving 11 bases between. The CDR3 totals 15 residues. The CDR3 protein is CASSLNWDTSYEQYF. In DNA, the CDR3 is TGTGCCAGCAGTTTAAATTGGGATACCTCCTACGAGCAGTACTTC.

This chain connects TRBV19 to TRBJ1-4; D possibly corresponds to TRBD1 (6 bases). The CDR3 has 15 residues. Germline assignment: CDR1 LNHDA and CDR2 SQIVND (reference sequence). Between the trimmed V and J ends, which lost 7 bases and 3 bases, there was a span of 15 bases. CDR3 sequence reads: CASTGLGAANEKLFF. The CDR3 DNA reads TGTGCCAGTACCGGTCTGGGGGCAGCTAATGAAAAACTGTTTTTT.

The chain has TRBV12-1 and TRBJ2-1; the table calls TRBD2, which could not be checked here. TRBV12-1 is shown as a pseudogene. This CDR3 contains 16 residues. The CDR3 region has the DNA TGTGCCAGCAGCTTTTACGGGAGGGTAGGTTACAATGAGCAGTTCTTC. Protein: CASSFYGRVGYNEQFF.

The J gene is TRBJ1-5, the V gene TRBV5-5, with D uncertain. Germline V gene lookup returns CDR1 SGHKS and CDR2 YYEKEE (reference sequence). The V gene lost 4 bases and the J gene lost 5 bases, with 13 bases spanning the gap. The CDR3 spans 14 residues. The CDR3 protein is CASSLSTQHQPQHF. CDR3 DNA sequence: TGTGCCAGCAGCCTATCGACACAACATCAGCCCCAGCATTTT.

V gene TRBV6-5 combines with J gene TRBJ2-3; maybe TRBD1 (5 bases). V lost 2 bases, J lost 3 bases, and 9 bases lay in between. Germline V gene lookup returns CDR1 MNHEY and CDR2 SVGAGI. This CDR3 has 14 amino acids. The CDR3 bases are TGTGCCAGCAGTTACCGACAGTTGACAGATACGCAGTATTTT. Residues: CASSYRQLTDTQYF.

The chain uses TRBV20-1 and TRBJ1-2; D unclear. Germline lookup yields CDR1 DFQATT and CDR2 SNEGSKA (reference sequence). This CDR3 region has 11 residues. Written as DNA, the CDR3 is TGCAGAGTAGTGACTAACTATGGCTACACCTTC. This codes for CRVVTNYGYTF.

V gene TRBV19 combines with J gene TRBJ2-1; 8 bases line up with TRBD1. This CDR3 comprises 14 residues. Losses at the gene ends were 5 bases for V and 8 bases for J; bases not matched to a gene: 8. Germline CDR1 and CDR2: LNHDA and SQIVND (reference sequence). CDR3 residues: CASSDRGVWDEQFF. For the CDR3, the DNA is TGTGCCAGTAGTGACAGGGGCGTCTGGGATGAGCAGTTCTTC. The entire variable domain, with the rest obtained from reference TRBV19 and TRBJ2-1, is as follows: DGGITQSPKYLFRKEGQNVTLSCEQNLNHDAMYWYRQDPGQGLRLIYYSQIVNDFQKGDIAEGYSVSREKKESFPLTVTSAQKNPTAFYLCASSDRGVWDEQFFGPGTRLTVL.

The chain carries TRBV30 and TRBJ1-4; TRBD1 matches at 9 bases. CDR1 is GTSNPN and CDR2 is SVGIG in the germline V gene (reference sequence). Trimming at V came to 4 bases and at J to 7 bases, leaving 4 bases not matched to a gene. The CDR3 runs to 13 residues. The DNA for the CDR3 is TGTGCCTGGAACAGGGGGCGCAGTGAAAAACTGTTTTTT. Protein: CAWNRGRSEKLFF.

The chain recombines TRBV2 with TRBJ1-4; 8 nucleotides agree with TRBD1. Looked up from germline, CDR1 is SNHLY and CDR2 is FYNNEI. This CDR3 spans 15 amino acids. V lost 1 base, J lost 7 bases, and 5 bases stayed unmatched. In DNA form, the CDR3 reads TGTGCCAGCAGTGAAGATCAGGGGGCAAGTGAAAAACTGTTTTTT. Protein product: CASSEDQGASEKLFF.